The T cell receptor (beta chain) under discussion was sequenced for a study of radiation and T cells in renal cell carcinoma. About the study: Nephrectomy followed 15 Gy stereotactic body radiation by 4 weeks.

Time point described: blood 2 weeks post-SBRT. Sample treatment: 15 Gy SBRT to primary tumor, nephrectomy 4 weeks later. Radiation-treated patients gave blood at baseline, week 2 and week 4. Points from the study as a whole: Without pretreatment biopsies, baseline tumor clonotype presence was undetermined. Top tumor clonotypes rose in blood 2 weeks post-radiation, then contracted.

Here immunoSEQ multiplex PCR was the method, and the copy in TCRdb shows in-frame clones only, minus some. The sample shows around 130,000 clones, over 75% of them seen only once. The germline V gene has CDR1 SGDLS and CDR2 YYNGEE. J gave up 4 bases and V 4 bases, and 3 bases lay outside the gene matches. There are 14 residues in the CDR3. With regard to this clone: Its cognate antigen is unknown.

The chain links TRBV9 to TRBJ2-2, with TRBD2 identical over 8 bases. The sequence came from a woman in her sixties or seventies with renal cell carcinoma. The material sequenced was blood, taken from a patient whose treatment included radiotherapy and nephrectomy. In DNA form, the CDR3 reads TGTGCCAGCAGCCATAGCGGGGTCACCGGGGAGCTGTTTTTT. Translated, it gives CASSHSGVTGELFF. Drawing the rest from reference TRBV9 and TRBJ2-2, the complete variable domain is DSGVTQTPKHLITATGQRVTLRCSPRSGDLSVYWYQQSLDQGLQFLIQYYNGEERAKGNILERFSAQQFPDLHSELNLSSLELGDSALYFCASSHSGVTGELFFGEGSRLTVL.